These 27 T cell receptor beta chains were all obtained from the same sample, sequenced in a study of PD-L1 blockade in urothelial cancer. The data were produced by immunoSEQ multiplex PCR, yet TCRdb's version contains in-frame clones alone and is incomplete. Counted here are fewer than 30,000 clones, roughly 83% occurring once; the ten biggest clones make up roughly a tenth. The input for sequencing was PBMCs, taken around atezolizumab (anti-PD-L1) treatment. The receptors here all came from a man aged 70 or older with urothelial cancer.

This clone was recorded once. J is TRBJ1-5 and V is TRBV30, with 7 bases fitting TRBD1. The germline CDR1 and CDR2 sequences are GTSNPN and SVGIG (reference sequence). This CDR3 has 14 residues. V lost 7 bases and J lost 2; bases outside the gene matches: 8. CDR3 residues: CALQGKDGNQPQHF. CDR3 in DNA: TGTGCCTTACAGGGGAAGGACGGCAATCAGCCCCAGCATTTT. Using reference TRBV30 and TRBJ1-5 for the parts outside the CDR3, the full variable domain is SQTIHQWPATLVQPVGSPLSLECTVEGTSNPNLYWYRQAAGRGLQLLFYSVGIGQISSEVPQNLSASRPQDRQFILSSKKLLLSDSGFYLCALQGKDGNQPQHFGDGTRLSIL.

The V and J genes are TRBV2 and TRBJ1-4; no reliable D call. Between the trimmed V and J ends, which lost 5 bases and 7 bases, there was a span of 20 bases. From germline, CDR1 is SNHLY and CDR2 FYNNEI. The CDR3 is 16 residues long. The CDR3 here is CASSRGRAGVSEKLFF. The CDR3, as DNA: TGTGCCAGCAGTAGAGGGCGGGCCGGGGTCTCTGAAAAACTGTTTTTT.

J is TRBJ2-2 and V is TRBV11-3; 7 nucleotides match TRBD1. Germline CDR1 and CDR2: SGHNT and YENEEA. The V segment lost 3 bases and the J segment 5 bases; nucleotides outside the gene matches: 9. This CDR3 has 16 amino acids. The CDR3 loop is CASSLGTGERTGELFF. In nucleotides, the CDR3 is TGTGCCAGCAGCTTGGGTACAGGGGAAAGGACCGGGGAGCTGTTTTTT.

This clone was observed once. This rearrangement joins TRBV19 to TRBJ2-1; 8 bases match TRBD2. This CDR3 region has 15 residues. Trimming at V came to 2 bases and at J to 10 bases, leaving 10 bases not matched to a gene. Germline-derived CDR1 and CDR2 are LNHDA and SQIVND (reference sequence). CDR3 nucleotides: TGTGCCAGTAGTATAACTAGCGGAGCCCTTGGGGAGCAGTTCTTC. Translation: CASSITSGALGEQFF.

CDR3 in amino acids: CASSLANTGGTGELFF. CDR3 sequence (DNA): TGTGCCAGCAGCTTGGCTAACACAGGGGGCACCGGGGAGCTGTTTTTT. This sequence joins TRBV7-6 and TRBJ2-2, with TRBD1 matching 8 bases. This CDR3 has 16 residues. V dropped 3 bases and J dropped 4; count of bases not matched to a gene: 7. Germline values: CDR1 SGHVS, CDR2 FNYEAQ.

The chain is built from TRBV6-6 and TRBJ2-7; tentatively, D is TRBD2 (5 bases). The germline CDR1 and CDR2 sequences are MNHNY and SVGAGI (reference sequence). Trimming took off 0 bases at V and 4 bases at J, with 13 bases between the two ends. The CDR3 extends over 15 amino acids. The CDR3: CASSYSTGTRYEQYF. CDR3 DNA sequence: TGTGCCAGCAGTTACTCGACGGGAACCCGATACGAGCAGTACTTC.

In this sample, this clone turned up a few times. The gene calls are TRBV10-2 and TRBJ1-1; 10 positions agree with TRBD1. With 3 bases clipped from V and 4 bases from J, the junction kept 8 bases outside the gene matches. This CDR3 comprises 16 residues. Germline V gene sequence: CDR1 WSHSY, CDR2 SAAADI. The CDR3 loop reads CASSDLGTGEGTEAFF. CDR3 nucleotides: TGCGCCAGCAGTGATCTCGGGACAGGGGAGGGCACTGAAGCTTTCTTT.

A few counts support this clone. The rearrangement joins TRBV7-9 to TRBJ1-5; TRBD1 agrees at 8 bases. V gave up 5 bases and J gave up 9 bases; unmatched junction bases: 6. This CDR3 spans 13 amino acids. CDR1 is SEHNR and CDR2 is FQNEAQ in the germline V gene (reference sequence). CDR3 sequence (DNA): TGTGCCAGCAGCGAAACAGGGGGAGGGCCCCAGCATTTT. It is translated as CASSETGGGPQHF.

In its sample, this clone was seen once. The chain uses TRBV7-9 and TRBJ2-5, with TRBD2 identical over 9 bases. J gave up 3 bases and V 5 bases, and 4 bases lay outside the gene matches. CDR1 and CDR2 from the germline V gene are SEHNR and FQNEAQ (reference sequence). This CDR3 has 14 amino acids. Here the CDR3 DNA reads TGTGCCAGCAGCGTGGGACTAGCAAAAGAGACCCAGTACTTC. Protein: CASSVGLAKETQYF.

This chain links TRBV7-9 with TRBJ2-7; D might be TRBD1 (6 bases). CDR1 is SEHNR, CDR2 FQNEAQ, per germline (reference sequence). The V gene lost 6 bases and the J gene lost 0 bases, with 12 bases spanning the gap. This CDR3 contains 14 residues. DNA for the CDR3: TGTGCCAGCAGTCTAATACAGGGCTCCTACGAGCAGTACTTC. Amino acids: CASSLIQGSYEQYF.

The chain couples TRBV2 to TRBJ2-7; 11 bases match TRBD2. Germline values: CDR1 SNHLY, CDR2 FYNNEI. V shed 8 bases, J shed 0 bases, and the junction held 9 bases outside the gene matches. The length of the CDR3 is 16 residues. The CDR3 region is CASGLAGNPSSYEQYF. CDR3 DNA sequence: TGTGCCAGCGGACTAGCGGGTAACCCGAGCTCCTACGAGCAGTACTTC. The full variable domain, with the rest looked up from reference TRBV2 and TRBJ2-7, is EPEVTQTPSHQVTQMGQEVILRCVPISNHLYFYWYRQILGQKVEFLVSFYNNEISEKSEIFDDQFSVERPDGSNFTLKIRSTKLEDSAMYFCASGLAGNPSSYEQYFGPGTRLTVT.

This chain uses TRBV29-1 with TRBJ2-7; the D gene is possibly TRBD2 (6 bases). The CDR3 contains 14 residues. V was trimmed by 6 bases and J by 6 bases, leaving 21 bases between them. Germline values: CDR1 SQVTM, CDR2 ANQGSEA. CDR3 region: CSVGGEGQIGEQYF. DNA of the CDR3: TGCAGCGTGGGGGGTGAGGGGCAGATTGGCGAGCAGTACTTC.

The rearrangement uses TRBV5-1 and TRBJ2-2; TRBD1 agrees at 8 bases. The germline V gene has CDR1 SGHRS and CDR2 YFSETQ. The CDR3 covers 16 residues. J gave up 6 bases and V 5 bases, and 12 bases lay outside the gene matches. The CDR3 nucleotides read TGCGCCAGCAGACAAAGTGGACAGGGAGGTGCCGGGGAGCTGTTTTTT. It translates to CASRQSGQGGAGELFF.

The rearrangement joins TRBV5-6 to TRBJ1-5; 8 bases are shared with TRBD1. V shed 2 bases, J shed 5 bases, and the junction held 3 bases outside the gene matches. The CDR3 sequence is 14 residues long. CDR1 and CDR2 (germline): SGHDT, YYEEEE. CDR3 bases: TGTGCCAGCAGCTTTGGACAGGGTCATCAGCCCCAGCATTTT. Protein sequence: CASSFGQGHQPQHF. The variable domain in full, completed from reference TRBV5-6 and TRBJ1-5, reads DAGVTQSPTHLIKTRGQQVTLRCSPKSGHDTVSWYQQALGQGPQFIFQYYEEEERQRGNFPDRFSGHQFPNYSSELNVNALLLGDSALYLCASSFGQGHQPQHFGDGTRLSIL.

The chain carries TRBV19 and TRBJ2-7, with TRBD1 identical over 8 bases. The V gene end was trimmed by 7 bases and the J gene end by 1 base; junction bases not matched to a gene: 6. CDR1 is LNHDA, CDR2 SQIVND, per germline (reference sequence). This CDR3 is built from 14 residues. CDR3 coding DNA: TGTGCCAGTAAACCGGGACAGGAATCCTACGAGCAGTACTTC. Its protein product is CASKPGQESYEQYF.

V and J are TRBV7-2 and TRBJ1-2; 8 nucleotides align to TRBD1. With 5 bases clipped from V and 3 bases from J, the junction kept 8 bases outside the gene matches. Germline CDR1 and CDR2: SGHTA and FQGNSA. This CDR3 comprises 15 residues. CDR3 bases: TGTGCCAGCAGCCTCAGCCCGGGACAGGACTATGGCTACACCTTC. Protein product: CASSLSPGQDYGYTF.

This clone was recorded once. The V call is TRBV5-1, the J call TRBJ1-3; D possibly corresponds to TRBD1 (5 bases). The CDR3 is 16 amino acids. V gave up 0 bases and J gave up 2 bases, with 12 bases separating them. Germline V CDR1 and CDR2: SGHRS, YFSETQ. The CDR3 region is CASSLVAGGAGNTIYF. DNA for the CDR3: TGCGCCAGCAGCTTGGTGGCGGGGGGAGCTGGAAACACCATATATTTT.

The chain employs TRBV28 and TRBJ2-5, with 8 bases that match TRBD1. Germline CDR1 MDHEN, CDR2 SYDVKM. The CDR3 covers 16 residues. J was trimmed by 5 bases and V by 4 bases; bases with no gene match: 12. In DNA form, the CDR3 reads TGTGCCAGCAGTTCGGTGTGGACAGGGCTAGCGGAGACCCAGTACTTC. It codes for CASSSVWTGLAETQYF.

In its sample, this clone was seen a few times. The gene calls are TRBV7-9 and TRBJ2-7, with 10 bases lining up with TRBD1. Per germline, CDR1 SEHNR and CDR2 FQNEAQ (reference sequence). The CDR3 totals 15 residues. J lost 2 bases, V lost 5 bases, and 6 bases had no gene match. The CDR3 sequence is CASSTPGTGAYEQYF. CDR3 DNA: TGTGCCAGCAGCACACCCGGGACAGGGGCCTACGAGCAGTACTTC.

The chain combines TRBV28 with TRBJ2-2; 7 nucleotides align to TRBD2. CDR1 and CDR2 from the germline V gene are MDHEN and SYDVKM. The CDR3 contains 21 residues. V lost 4 bases to trimming and J lost 0 bases; unmatched junction nucleotides: 20. DNA for the CDR3: TGTGCCAGCAGTTCCTCATATTACCTCCGATCTAGCGGCGCGAACACCGGGGAGCTGTTTTTT. Translating it yields CASSSSYYLRSSGANTGELFF.

This clone was counted once. The gene calls are TRBV5-5 and TRBJ1-2; no reliable D call. CDR3 length: 17 residues. Trimming took 0 bases from V and 5 from J, leaving 20 bases between them. From germline, CDR1 is SGHKS and CDR2 YYEKEE (reference sequence). The chain's CDR3 is CASSLGPSPGSLYGYTF. CDR3 coding DNA: TGTGCCAGCAGCTTGGGGCCCTCTCCTGGGAGTCTTTATGGCTACACCTTC.

The chain is built from TRBV18 and TRBJ1-2; D unclear. The V gene lost 0 bases and the J gene lost 2 bases, with 10 bases spanning the gap. The CDR3 extends over 15 amino acids. Germline V gene lookup returns CDR1 KGHSH and CDR2 LQKENI. CDR3 DNA: TGTGCCAGCTCACCACCTGGCAGTTTGAACTATGGCTACACCTTC. This encodes CASSPPGSLNYGYTF.

The chain combines TRBV19 with TRBJ1-5, with 7 bases that match TRBD1. CDR1 and CDR2 (germline): LNHDA, SQIVND (reference sequence). The CDR3 loop spans 14 amino acids. J gave up 7 bases and V 9 bases, and 12 bases lay outside the gene matches. The CDR3 sequence: CASNRGSYGQPQHF. The CDR3 DNA reads TGTGCCAGCAACAGGGGATCCTATGGGCAGCCCCAGCATTTT.

The chain couples TRBV7-9 to TRBJ2-3; 10 nucleotides match TRBD2. The CDR3 is 16 amino acids. Germline V gene data show CDR1 as SEHNR and CDR2 as FQNEAQ (reference sequence). V was pared by 5 bases and J by 6 bases, with 11 bases of the junction left unmatched. The CDR3 spells CASSPRREREGDTQYF. CDR3 sequence (DNA): TGTGCCAGCAGCCCCCGTCGTGAGCGGGAGGGGGATACGCAGTATTTT.

This sequence joins TRBV10-3 and TRBJ1-1; maybe TRBD1 (5 bases). Trimming took 11 bases from V and 6 from J, leaving 19 bases between them. From germline, CDR1 is ENHRY and CDR2 SYGVKD. This CDR3 contains 13 residues. The CDR3 is CAAGAREDSEAFF. In nucleotides, the CDR3 is TGTGCCGCCGGTGCCAGGGAGGATTCTGAAGCTTTCTTT.

The chain uses TRBV27 and TRBJ1-2, with D maybe TRBD1 (6 bases). CDR3 length: 13 residues. Germline CDR1 and CDR2: MNHEY and SMNVEV (reference sequence). V was cut by 6 bases and J by 7 bases, with 15 bases left in between. The CDR3 nucleotides read TGTGCCAGCAGGTTGGGGGGGGCGGGTGGCTACACCTTC. Residues: CASRLGGAGGYTF.

The V and J genes are TRBV7-9 and TRBJ1-2, with D possibly TRBD1 on 6 matching bases. The CDR3 length is 16 residues. CDR1 SEHNR and CDR2 FQNEAQ come from the germline V gene (reference sequence). Between the trimmed V and J ends, which lost 1 base and 6 bases, there was a span of 18 bases. Here the CDR3 DNA reads TGTGCCAGCAGCTTAGTACGAACACAGGGAGGGGATGGCTACACCTTC. Amino acid sequence: CASSLVRTQGGDGYTF.